This T cell receptor (beta chain) stems from a study of tumor-infiltrating lymphocytes in primary liver carcinoma (dated by TCRdb to the late 2010s). Some background on the complete study: Of the five patients (three men and two women, aged 30 to 69 years), four had hepatocellular carcinoma and one had combined HCC and intrahepatic cholangiocarcinoma. Each sample produced about 3.5 to 7.13 million productive TCRbeta reads, and read depth showed no significant difference between tissue types. For each liver tumor, the study sampled five regions along with adjacent normal tissue and blood, and applied TCRbeta repertoire sequencing, expression microarrays and whole-exome sequencing. A total of about 35 specimens from 5 patients, comprising 25 or so tumor regions, 5 adjacent noncancerous liver tissues and 5 peripheral blood samples, were covered by TCRbeta repertoire sequencing. Reproducibility between technical replicate repertoires was high, with correlation coefficients above 0.98 and mean shared-clone rates near 0.89. The five patients had tumors of stage T1-T3 N0M0, with maximum diameters ranging from roughly 4.2 to 11 cm. Agilent mRNA microarray profiling was performed on the roughly 24 tumor region samples to relate TCRbeta repertoire diversity to the local molecular phenotype.

Broader findings and caveats from the paper: Only a few patients were included in the study, and the authors note that the findings should be validated in a larger study. Just about 7.5-24% of top clones turned up in all five regions of a tumor, which suggests spatial heterogeneity among tumor-infiltrating T cells. Because the samples were bulk and unsorted, CD4+ and CD8+ T cell repertoires could not be compared. Repertoire overlap was higher between tumor regions (mean around 36%) than tumor-adjacent (approximately 17%) or tumor-blood (approximately 14%) pairs, consistent with antigen-driven expansion. Compared with blood, tumors had a significantly larger share of the repertoire taken up by the top 250 clones (p = 0.039). Because only the TCR beta chain was sequenced and unpaired alpha chains were not captured, true repertoire diversity is likely underestimated.

CDR1 is given as SGHKS and CDR2 as YYEKEE, both from the germline V gene (reference sequence). From the cysteine up to the phenylalanine, the CDR3 has a length of 17 residues. Only the CDR3 DNA is retained, 51 bases long and in frame from the first base. V sheds 0 bases and J sheds 4 bases, leaving 19 bases between their ends. Notes on this clonotype: Its cognate antigen has yet to be identified. One base away lies a much larger clone, so this may be a sequencing read error.

Using a constant-region primer and ProtoScript II reverse transcriptase, TCRbeta-specific cDNA was reverse-transcribed from about 460 ng total RNA. The TCRbeta libraries were prepared through three rounds of nested multiplex PCR following a slightly modified ARM-PCR procedure. Each of the first two PCR rounds ran for about 9 cycles and used multiplex TRBV1-TRBV30 forward primers together with a Cbeta reverse primer. Sample barcodes and Illumina adapters were added in a final 25-cycle PCR using Deep VentR polymerase. Amplicons of 200-500 bp were gel-purified with a QIAquick gel extraction kit before sequencing. TCRbeta amplicons were sequenced on an Illumina HiSeq 2500 with 250-bp paired-end reads. Regarding the original processing steps: Quality trimming of reads was performed with Trimmomatic v0.33, and paired reads were merged with FLASH v1.2.11 so that full CDR3 sequences could be recovered. V, D and J germline segments were assigned to the rearranged TCRbeta sequences using MiGEC v1.2.1b. Clonotype statistics, along with Shannon-Wiener diversity indices, were calculated using VDJtools v1.0.0. To cut down on sampling bias, every analysis after diversity analysis relied on just the 250 most abundant clonotypes from each sample. TCRdb passed the public sequencing reads through fastp at Q25 and MiXCR, retaining productive beta sequences. Rows matching on CDR3 protein sequence are summarized as one entry with the most common DNA and genes. TCRdb's processing, not the authors', yielded these V and J calls. In this sample the table shows approximately 110,000 distinct CDR3 sequences, 60% to 80% of which occur a single time. Of the sample, 7% to 10% falls within the top ten clones.

Total RNA and DNA were co-extracted without cell sorting from 20-30 mg of bulk tissue using the AllPrep DNA/RNA mini kit. Surgical resection was performed in China between late 2015 and March 2016 on a few patients with histopathologically diagnosed primary liver carcinoma. At the time of sampling, the patients were treatment-naive and had chronic HBV infection. Each tumor was sampled at five spatially separated regions: the tumor centre plus the superior, inferior, left-lateral and right-lateral poles. Histological examination found more than 80% viable tumor cells in every tumor sample. Each fresh piece of tumor and adjacent tissue was cut in two, with one half stored in RNAlater at -80 degrees C and the other half sent for histology.

This TCR derives from a woman aged 60 to 75 with primary liver carcinoma and hepatitis B virus infection. The chain couples TRBV5-5 to TRBJ1-2; too little of a D gene remains to name it. The sample was liver tumor tissue from sampling region 3. Reading the label with the study, this specimen's cell subset or site is: tumor region T3, left-lateral pole. The CDR3 here reads CASSLANDSLRSYGYTF. The nucleotide sequence reads TGTGCCAGCAGCTTGGCCAATGATAGTTTACGTTCCTATGGCTACACCTTC.